The sequence of this T cell receptor (beta chain) was determined in a study of blood T cells in healthy people across ages. Germline-derived CDR1 and CDR2 are SGHRS and YFSETQ. The CDR3 extends over 14 amino acids. A sample-barcoded 5' primer and a J-beta primer mix were used in a second PCR of roughly 6 to 11 cycles. TCRdb used MiXCR to reprocess the 5' RACE reads, holding one entry per CDR3 protein. The repertoire holds about 1,800,000 distinct CDR3 sequences, with 28% as singletons. The sequenced sample consisted of blood. This chain joins TRBV5-1 and TRBJ2-4; 10 nucleotides agree with TRBD1. The DNA end lines up better with TRBJ2-7; the J call may be wrong. The sequence derives from a woman aged 25 to 39 in good health. In DNA, the CDR3 is TGCGCCAGCAGCTTGCCGGACAGGGGGGACGAGCAGTACTTC. Translation gives CASSLPDRGDEQYF.